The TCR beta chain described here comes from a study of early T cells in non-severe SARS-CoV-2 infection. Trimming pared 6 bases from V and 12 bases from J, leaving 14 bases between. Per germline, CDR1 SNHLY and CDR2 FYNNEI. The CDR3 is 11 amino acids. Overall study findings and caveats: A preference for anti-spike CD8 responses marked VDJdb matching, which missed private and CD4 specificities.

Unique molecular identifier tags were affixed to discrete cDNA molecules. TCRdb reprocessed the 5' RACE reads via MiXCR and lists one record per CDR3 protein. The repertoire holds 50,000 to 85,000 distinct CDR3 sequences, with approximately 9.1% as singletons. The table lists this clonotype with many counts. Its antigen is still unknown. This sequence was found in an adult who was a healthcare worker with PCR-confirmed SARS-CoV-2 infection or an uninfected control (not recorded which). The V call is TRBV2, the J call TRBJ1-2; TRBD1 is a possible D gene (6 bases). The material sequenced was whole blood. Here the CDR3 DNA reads TGTGCCAGCAGCGTGGGACAAGCAAACACCTTC. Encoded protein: CASSVGQANTF.